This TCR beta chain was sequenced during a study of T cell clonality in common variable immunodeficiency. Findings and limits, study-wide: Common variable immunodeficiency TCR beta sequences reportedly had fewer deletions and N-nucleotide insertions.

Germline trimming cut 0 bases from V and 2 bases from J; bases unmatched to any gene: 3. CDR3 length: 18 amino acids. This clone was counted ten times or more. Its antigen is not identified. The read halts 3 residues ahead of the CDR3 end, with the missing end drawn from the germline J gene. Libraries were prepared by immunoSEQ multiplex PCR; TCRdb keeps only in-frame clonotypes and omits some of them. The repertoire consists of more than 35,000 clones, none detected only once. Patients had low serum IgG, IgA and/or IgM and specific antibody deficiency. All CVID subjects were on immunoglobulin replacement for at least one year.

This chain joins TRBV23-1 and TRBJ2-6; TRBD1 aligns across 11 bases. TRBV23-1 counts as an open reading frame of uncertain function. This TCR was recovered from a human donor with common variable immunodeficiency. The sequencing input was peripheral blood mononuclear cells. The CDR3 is CASSQSGQGATGANVLTF. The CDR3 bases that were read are TGCGCCAGCAGTCAATCAGGACAGGGGGCAACTGGGGCCAACGTC.